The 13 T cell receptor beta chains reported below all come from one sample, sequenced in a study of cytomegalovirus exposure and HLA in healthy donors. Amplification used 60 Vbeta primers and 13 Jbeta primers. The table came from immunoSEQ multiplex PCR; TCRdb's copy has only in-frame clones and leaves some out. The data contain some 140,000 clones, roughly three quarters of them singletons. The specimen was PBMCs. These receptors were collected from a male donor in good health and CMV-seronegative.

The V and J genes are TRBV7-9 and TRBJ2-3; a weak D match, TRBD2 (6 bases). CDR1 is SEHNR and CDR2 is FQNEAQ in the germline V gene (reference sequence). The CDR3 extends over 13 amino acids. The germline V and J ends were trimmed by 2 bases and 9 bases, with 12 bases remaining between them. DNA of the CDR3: TGTGCCAGCAGCTTATTAAGCGGGCTCACGCAGTATTTT. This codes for CASSLLSGLTQYF. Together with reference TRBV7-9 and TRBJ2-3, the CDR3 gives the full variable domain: DTGVSQNPRHKITKRGQNVTFRCDPISEHNRLYWYRQTLGQGPEFLTYFQNEAQLEKSRLLSDRFSAERPKGSFSTLEIQRTEQGDSAMYLCASSLLSGLTQYFGPGTRLTVL.

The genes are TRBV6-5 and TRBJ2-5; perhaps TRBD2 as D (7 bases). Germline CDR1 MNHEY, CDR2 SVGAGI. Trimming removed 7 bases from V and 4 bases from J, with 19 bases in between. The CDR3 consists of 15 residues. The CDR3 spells CASNTRGGGAETQYF. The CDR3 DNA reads TGTGCCAGCAACACCAGGGGCGGGGGAGCAGAGACCCAGTACTTC.

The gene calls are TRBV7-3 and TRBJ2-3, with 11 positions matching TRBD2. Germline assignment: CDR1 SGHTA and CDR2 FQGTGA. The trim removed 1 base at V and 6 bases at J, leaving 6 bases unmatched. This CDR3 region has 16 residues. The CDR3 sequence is CASSLRGSGGADTQYF. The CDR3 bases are TGTGCCAGCAGCTTAAGAGGTAGCGGGGGGGCCGATACGCAGTATTTT.

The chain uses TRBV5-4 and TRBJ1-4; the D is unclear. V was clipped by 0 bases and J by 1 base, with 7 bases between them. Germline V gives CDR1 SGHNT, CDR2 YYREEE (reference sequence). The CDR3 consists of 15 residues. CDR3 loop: CASSLGAGTNEKLFF. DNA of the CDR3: TGTGCCAGCAGCTTGGGGGCTGGAACTAATGAAAAACTGTTTTTT.

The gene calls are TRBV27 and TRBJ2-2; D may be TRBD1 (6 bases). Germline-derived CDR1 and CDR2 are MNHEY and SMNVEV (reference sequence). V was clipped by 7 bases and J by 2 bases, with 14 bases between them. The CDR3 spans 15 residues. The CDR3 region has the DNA TGTGCCAGCACCGACGGGACAACTAACACCGGGGAGCTGTTTTTT. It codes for CASTDGTTNTGELFF.

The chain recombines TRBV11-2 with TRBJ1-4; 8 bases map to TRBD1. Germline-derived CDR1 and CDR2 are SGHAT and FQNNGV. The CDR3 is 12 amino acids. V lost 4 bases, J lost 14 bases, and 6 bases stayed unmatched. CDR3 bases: TGTGCCAGCAGCTCAGGGGGCCTCGCCCTGTTTTTT. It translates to CASSSGGLALFF.

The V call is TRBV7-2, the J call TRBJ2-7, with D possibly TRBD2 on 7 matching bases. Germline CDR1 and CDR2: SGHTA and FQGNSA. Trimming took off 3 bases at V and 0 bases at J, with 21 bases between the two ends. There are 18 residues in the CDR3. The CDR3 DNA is TGTGCCAGCAGCTTCTCGGTGGGGGGGGGCCCCAGCTCCTACGAGCAGTACTTC. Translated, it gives CASSFSVGGGPSSYEQYF.

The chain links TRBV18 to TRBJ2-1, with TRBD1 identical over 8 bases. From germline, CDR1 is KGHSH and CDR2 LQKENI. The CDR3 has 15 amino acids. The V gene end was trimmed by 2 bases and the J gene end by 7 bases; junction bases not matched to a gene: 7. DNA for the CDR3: TGTGCCAGCTCACCATTTTGGACAGGGCAAAATGAGCAGTTCTTC. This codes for CASSPFWTGQNEQFF.

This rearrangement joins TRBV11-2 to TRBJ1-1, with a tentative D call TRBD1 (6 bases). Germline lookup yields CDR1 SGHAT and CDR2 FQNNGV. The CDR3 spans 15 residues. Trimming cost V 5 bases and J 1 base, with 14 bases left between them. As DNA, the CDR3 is TGTGCCAGCAGCGCTCGGGGGGGCGCGAACACTGAAGCTTTCTTT. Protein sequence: CASSARGGANTEAFF.

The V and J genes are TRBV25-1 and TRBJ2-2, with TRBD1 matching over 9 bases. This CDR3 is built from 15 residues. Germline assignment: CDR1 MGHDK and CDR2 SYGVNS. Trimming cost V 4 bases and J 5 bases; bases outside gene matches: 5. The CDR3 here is CASSVTGGRTGELFF. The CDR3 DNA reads TGTGCCAGCAGTGTGACAGGGGGTCGGACCGGGGAGCTGTTTTTT.

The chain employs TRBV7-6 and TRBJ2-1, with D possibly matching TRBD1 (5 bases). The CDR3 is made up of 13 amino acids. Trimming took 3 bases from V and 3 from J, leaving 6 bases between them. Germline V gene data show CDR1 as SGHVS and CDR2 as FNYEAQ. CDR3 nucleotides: TGTGCCAGCAGCTTTGACAGCTACAATGAGCAGTTCTTC. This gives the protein CASSFDSYNEQFF.

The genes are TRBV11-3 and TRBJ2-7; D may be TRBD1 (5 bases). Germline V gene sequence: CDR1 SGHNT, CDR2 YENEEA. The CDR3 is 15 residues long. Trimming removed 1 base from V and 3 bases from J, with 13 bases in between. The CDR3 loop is CASSLVGAPDYEQYF. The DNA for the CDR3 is TGTGCCAGCAGCTTAGTTGGGGCGCCCGACTACGAGCAGTACTTC.

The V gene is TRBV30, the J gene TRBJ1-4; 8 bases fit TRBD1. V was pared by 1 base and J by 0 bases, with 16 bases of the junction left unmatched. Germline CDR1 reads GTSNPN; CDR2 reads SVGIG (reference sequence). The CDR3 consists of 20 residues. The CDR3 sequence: CAWSGLDARGLAATNEKLFF. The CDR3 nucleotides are TGTGCCTGGAGTGGTTTGGATGCCAGGGGGCTAGCTGCAACTAATGAAAAACTGTTTTTT.